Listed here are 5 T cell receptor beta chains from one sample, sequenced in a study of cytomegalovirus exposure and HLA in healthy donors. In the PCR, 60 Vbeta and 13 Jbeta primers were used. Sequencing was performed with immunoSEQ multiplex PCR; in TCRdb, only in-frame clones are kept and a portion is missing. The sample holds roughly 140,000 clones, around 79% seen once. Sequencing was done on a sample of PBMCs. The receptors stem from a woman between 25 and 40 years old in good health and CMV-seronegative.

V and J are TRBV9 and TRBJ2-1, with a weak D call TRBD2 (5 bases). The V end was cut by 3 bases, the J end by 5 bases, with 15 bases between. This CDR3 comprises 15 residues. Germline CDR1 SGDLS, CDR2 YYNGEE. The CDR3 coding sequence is TGTGCCAGCAGCGGACGGGATTCCATTCACAATGAGCAGTTCTTC. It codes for CASSGRDSIHNEQFF.

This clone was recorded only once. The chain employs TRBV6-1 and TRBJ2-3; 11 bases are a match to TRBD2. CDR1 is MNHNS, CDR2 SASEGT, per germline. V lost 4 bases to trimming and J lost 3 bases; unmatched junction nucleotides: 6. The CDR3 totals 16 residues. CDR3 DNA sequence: TGTGCCAGCAGTGCCCTAGCGGGGGGCCGGACAGATACGCAGTATTTT. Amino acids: CASSALAGGRTDTQYF.

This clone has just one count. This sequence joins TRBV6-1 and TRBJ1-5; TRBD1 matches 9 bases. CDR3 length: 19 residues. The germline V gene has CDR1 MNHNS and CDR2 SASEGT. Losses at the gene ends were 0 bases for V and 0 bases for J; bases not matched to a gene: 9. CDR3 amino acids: CASSEAGTGLGYSNQPQHF. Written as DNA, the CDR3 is TGTGCCAGCAGTGAAGCCGGGACAGGGCTAGGATATAGCAATCAGCCCCAGCATTTT.

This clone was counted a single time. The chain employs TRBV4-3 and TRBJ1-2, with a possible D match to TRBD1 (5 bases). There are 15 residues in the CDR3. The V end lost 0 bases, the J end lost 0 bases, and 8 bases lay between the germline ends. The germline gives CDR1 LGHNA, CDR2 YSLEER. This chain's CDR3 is CASSQDGTANYGYTF. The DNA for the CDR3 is TGCGCCAGCAGCCAAGACGGGACTGCTAACTATGGCTACACCTTC.

The CDR3 DNA is TGTGCCAGCAGCGTAGCCGCACTAGCGGGGAGAGCGAACACCGGGGAGCTGTTTTTT. This translates into CASSVAALAGRANTGELFF. The chain carries TRBV9 and TRBJ2-2; 10 bases fit TRBD2. The germline V gene has CDR1 SGDLS and CDR2 YYNGEE. The CDR3 has 19 amino acids. V was clipped by 0 bases and J by 0 bases; unmatched bases: 8.